This T cell receptor (beta chain) was sequenced in a study of tumor T cells in aggressive B-cell lymphoma. V gave up 0 bases and J gave up 4 bases; unmatched junction bases: 0. The CDR3 sequence is 14 residues long. Germline V gene lookup returns CDR1 SGHRS and CDR2 YFSETQ. Sequencing used immunoSEQ multiplex PCR; TCRdb keeps in-frame clones, though not all of them. The sample carries some 10,000 clones, around 90% recorded once. The clonotype was recovered from an adult with diffuse large B cell lymphoma. The V gene is TRBV5-1, the J gene TRBJ2-2; TRBD1 agrees at 7 bases. Sequencing input: tumor tissue. CDR3 coding DNA: TGCGCCAGCAGCTTGGGACAGGGCACCGGGGAGCTGTTTTTT. This translates into CASSLGQGTGELFF.